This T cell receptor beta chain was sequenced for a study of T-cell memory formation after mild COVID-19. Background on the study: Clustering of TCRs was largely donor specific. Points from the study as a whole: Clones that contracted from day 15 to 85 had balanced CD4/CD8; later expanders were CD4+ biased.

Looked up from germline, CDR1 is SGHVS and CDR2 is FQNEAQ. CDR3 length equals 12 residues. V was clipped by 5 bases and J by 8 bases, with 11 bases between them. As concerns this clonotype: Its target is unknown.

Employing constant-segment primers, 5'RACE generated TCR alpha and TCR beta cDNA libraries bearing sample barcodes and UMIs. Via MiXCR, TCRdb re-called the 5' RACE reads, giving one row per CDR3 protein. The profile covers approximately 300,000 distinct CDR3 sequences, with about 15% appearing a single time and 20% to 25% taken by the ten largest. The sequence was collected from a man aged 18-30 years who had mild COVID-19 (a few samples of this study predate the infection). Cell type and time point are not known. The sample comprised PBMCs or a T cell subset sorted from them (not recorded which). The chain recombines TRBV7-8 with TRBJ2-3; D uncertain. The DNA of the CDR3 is TGTGCCAGCAGCCAATCTTTGGGTACGCAGTATTTT. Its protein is CASSQSLGTQYF.